This T cell receptor beta chain appears in the sequencing data of a study of blood T cells in healthy people across ages. Study results and limitations: Diversity of TCR beta per million T cells declined in a roughly linear way with age.

V was cut by 0 bases and J by 9 bases, with 12 bases left in between. This CDR3 comprises 15 residues. Germline CDR1 LNHNV, CDR2 YYDKDF (reference sequence). Combining a sample-barcoded 5' primer with a J-beta primer mix, a second PCR ran for about 7 to 12 cycles. All cDNA molecules were each tagged by a template-switch adaptor with 12 random nucleotides. TCRdb re-derived calls from the 5' RACE reads in MiXCR, one entry per CDR3 protein. The sample contains hundreds of thousands of distinct CDR3 sequences, more than 25% of which appear only once. The table lists this clonotype with a few counts. The target antigen is unknown.

Sample: blood. V is TRBV15 and J is TRBJ1-6, with TRBD1 as a possible D gene (5 bases). The clonotype comes from a woman older than 75 in good health. The CDR3 spells CATSRDPDKTSPLHF. In DNA form, the CDR3 reads TGTGCCACCAGCAGAGATCCGGACAAAACTTCACCCCTCCACTTT.